These 21 T cell receptor beta chains were sequenced from one sample in a study of identical twins. TCRdb reprocessed the 5' RACE reads with MiXCR, giving one entry per CDR3 protein. Here the sample spans around 1.7 million distinct CDR3 sequences, around a third being singletons. The sample was cord blood. These receptors came from a newborn girl in good health.

This rearrangement joins TRBV12-3 or TRBV12-4 to TRBJ2-6; 7 nucleotides match TRBD1. This CDR3 comprises 18 residues. V gave up 2 bases and J gave up 0 bases; unmatched junction bases: 7. DNA of the CDR3: TGTGCCAGCAGTTTACGGACAGGTGCCCCCTCTGGGGCCAACGTCCTGACTTTC. This codes for CASSLRTGAPSGANVLTF.

Worth noting for this clonotype: A read error may be the cause here, since a much bigger clone is one base away. The chain has TRBV12-3 or TRBV12-4 and TRBJ1-2, with 7 positions matching TRBD1. V gave up 8 bases and J gave up 3 bases; unmatched junction bases: 9. This CDR3 comprises 14 residues. The DNA for the CDR3 is TGTGCCAGCGGTATCGACAGGGAAGACTATGGCTACACCTTC. This gives the protein CASGIDREDYGYTF.

The chain carries TRBV27 and TRBJ2-3; TRBD1 matches 7 bases. This CDR3 is 13 amino acids long. In germline, CDR1 is MNHEY, CDR2 SMNVEV (reference sequence). V lost 5 bases to trimming and J lost 14 bases; unmatched junction nucleotides: 13. The DNA of the CDR3 is TGTGCCAGCAGTCCCCCCGACAGGGCCGGGGCGTATTTT. Translated, it gives CASSPPDRAGAYF.

The genes are TRBV20-1 and TRBJ2-1; 7 nucleotides match TRBD2. Germline CDR1 and CDR2: DFQATT and SNEGSKA (reference sequence). The J segment lost 5 bases and the V segment lost 0 bases, leaving 7 bases of the junction unmatched. The CDR3 loop spans 15 amino acids. As DNA, the CDR3 is TGCAGTGCTAGAGAGGGGGGGGATCTCAACAATGAGCAGTTCTTC. Its protein product is CSAREGGDLNNEQFF.

The rearrangement links TRBV2 to TRBJ2-1, with TRBD2 matching 10 bases. The germline V gene has CDR1 SNHLY and CDR2 FYNNEI. This CDR3 is 14 amino acids long. The V gene end was trimmed by 6 bases and the J gene end by 4 bases; junction bases not matched to a gene: 3. CDR3 coding DNA: TGTGCCAGCAGGGAGACTAGCGGGTACAATGAGCAGTTCTTC. It specifies CASRETSGYNEQFF.

This chain links TRBV20-1 with TRBJ1-2; no definite D call. Per germline, CDR1 DFQATT and CDR2 SNEGSKA (reference sequence). The V gene lost 3 bases and the J gene lost 1 base, with 15 bases spanning the gap. This CDR3 region has 15 residues. The CDR3 bases are TGCAGTGCTAGTTCGGCCAGCTCCCTTAACTATGGCTACACCTTC. Translated, it gives CSASSASSLNYGYTF.

This clonotype occurred many times. The V gene is TRBV20-1, the J gene TRBJ2-1; D ambiguous. Trimming removed 5 bases from V and 3 bases from J, with 5 bases in between. Germline lookup yields CDR1 DFQATT and CDR2 SNEGSKA (reference sequence). This CDR3 has 11 amino acids. In DNA, the CDR3 is TGCAGTGCTCCCCTCTACAATGAGCAGTTCTTC. This translates into CSAPLYNEQFF.

This clonotype has only one observation. This may be a read error: a much more frequent sequence differs by one nucleotide. V usage is TRBV29-1 and J usage is TRBJ2-5, with 8 bases lining up with TRBD1. The CDR3 consists of 12 residues. Germline V gene data show CDR1 as SQVTM and CDR2 as ANQGSEA. The CDR3: CNAGDRQETQYF. For the CDR3, the DNA is TGCAACGCCGGGGACAGGCAAGAGACCCAGTACTTC. The full variable domain, completed using reference TRBV29-1 and TRBJ2-5, is SAVISQKPSRDICQRGTSLTIQCQVDSQVTMMFWYRQQPGQSLTLIATANQGSEATYESGFVIDKFPISRPNLTFSTLTVSNMSPEDSSIYLCNAGDRQETQYFGPGTRLLVL.

V is TRBV7-6 and J is TRBJ2-7; D is unresolved. Germline loops: CDR1 SGHVS, CDR2 FNYEAQ. The germline V and J ends were trimmed by 5 bases and 4 bases, with 21 bases remaining between them. The CDR3 has 16 amino acids. Here the CDR3 reads CASSLEPKESIYEQYF. CDR3 DNA: TGTGCCAGCAGCCTAGAACCTAAAGAAAGTATTTACGAGCAGTACTTC.

J is TRBJ2-1 and V is TRBV6-2 or TRBV6-3, with TRBD2 identical over 9 bases. Germline lookup yields CDR1 MNHEY and CDR2 SVGEGT. V dropped 6 bases and J dropped 5; count of bases not matched to a gene: 8. This CDR3 has 15 amino acids. CDR3 residues: CASSSGLASNNEQFF. As DNA, the CDR3 is TGTGCCAGCAGCTCGGGACTAGCTTCCAACAATGAGCAGTTCTTC.

This chain uses TRBV18 with TRBJ2-3, with 11 bases aligning to TRBD2. V dropped 2 bases and J dropped 4; count of bases not matched to a gene: 17. From germline, CDR1 is KGHSH and CDR2 LQKENI. The CDR3 length is 20 residues. CDR3 sequence (DNA): TGTGCCAGCTCACCAATTTCACTAGCGGGAGTTTCGGTTGGCGCAGATACGCAGTATTTT. The encoded protein is CASSPISLAGVSVGADTQYF.

This chain connects TRBV20-1 to TRBJ2-3, with D maybe TRBD2 (6 bases). The germline CDR1 and CDR2 sequences are DFQATT and SNEGSKA (reference sequence). CDR3 size: 15 residues. V lost 5 bases and J lost 0, with 15 bases in between. CDR3 coding DNA: TGCAGTGCTGGATCCTCCGGGACTAGCACAGATACGCAGTATTTT. This gives the protein CSAGSSGTSTDTQYF.

The chain recombines TRBV11-1 with TRBJ2-5; tentatively, D is TRBD2 (5 bases). The CDR3 covers 13 residues. Germline loops: CDR1 SGHAT, CDR2 FQDESV (reference sequence). V was shortened by 2 bases and J by 13 bases, with 17 bases between the two germline ends. The DNA for the CDR3 is TGTGCCAGCAGCTTAAGGCTAGCTTATGAGCGGTACTTC. Translated, it gives CASSLRLAYERYF. Together with reference TRBV11-1 and TRBJ2-5, the CDR3 gives the full variable domain: EAEVAQSPRYKITEKSQAVAFWCDPISGHATLYWYRQILGQGPELLVQFQDESVVDDSQLPKDRFSAERLKGVDSTLKIQPAELGDSAMYLCASSLRLAYERYFGPGTRLLVL.

The chain recombines TRBV7-8 with TRBJ2-6; no clear D. Trimming stripped 8 bases from V and 2 bases from J, with 7 bases between. Germline CDR1 is SGHVS and CDR2 is FQNEAQ. The CDR3 is 13 amino acids. The CDR3 DNA follows: TGTGCCAGCCGAAACGCTGGGGCCAACGTCCTGACTTTC. Its protein product is CASRNAGANVLTF.

With respect to this clonotype: A read error may account for a junction end that differs from germline. The rearrangement links TRBV28 to TRBJ1-5; D remains unclear. Germline loops: CDR1 MDHEN, CDR2 SYDVKM. The CDR3 consists of 14 residues. Written as DNA, the CDR3 is TGTGCCAGCAGTCCTAGGGTGCCAAATCGGCCCCAGCATTTT. Translation: CASSPRVPNRPQHF.

This rearrangement joins TRBV10-1 to TRBJ2-2, with D tentatively TRBD2 (6 bases). Germline-derived CDR1 and CDR2 are WNHNN and SYGVQD (reference sequence). The CDR3 extends over 13 amino acids. V lost 8 bases, J lost 5 bases, and 12 bases lay in between. Here the CDR3 DNA reads TGCGCCAGCCGGCGGGGAGAAACCGGGGAGCTGTTTTTT. It codes for CASRRGETGELFF.

This clonotype was seen more than once but under ten times. The gene calls are TRBV6-6 and TRBJ2-5, with D possibly called TRBD1 or TRBD2 (5 bases each). This CDR3 has 15 residues. The V and J ends lost 0 bases and 1 base respectively, with 9 bases between them. Germline CDR1 reads MNHNY; CDR2 reads SVGAGI (reference sequence). The CDR3, as DNA: TGTGCCAGCAGTTACTCGGGGACCCGCCAAGAGACCCAGTACTTC. It yields the protein CASSYSGTRQETQYF.

The rearrangement joins TRBV10-3 to TRBJ2-7; D remains ambiguous. The germline V gene has CDR1 ENHRY and CDR2 SYGVKD. V was cut by 5 bases and J by 7 bases, with 9 bases left in between. The CDR3 is 11 amino acids. CDR3 loop: CAISNYNEQYF. The CDR3, as DNA: TGTGCCATCAGTAACTACAATGAGCAGTACTTC.

The chain joins TRBV28 to TRBJ2-7; maybe TRBD1 (6 bases). Germline loops: CDR1 MDHEN, CDR2 SYDVKM. The CDR3 runs to 15 residues. The V end was cut by 3 bases, the J end by 3 bases, with 15 bases between. Written as DNA, the CDR3 is TGTGCCAGCAGTTTGGAAGGACAGCTTTTCTACGAGCAGTACTTC. Amino acids: CASSLEGQLFYEQYF.

The genes are TRBV20-1 and TRBJ2-7, with 9 bases matching TRBD2. Trimming took 3 bases from V and 7 from J; bases not matched to a gene: 13. The CDR3 has 15 residues. Looked up from germline, CDR1 is DFQATT and CDR2 is SNEGSKA (reference sequence). In DNA form, the CDR3 reads TGCAGTGCTAGGGAGATTAGCGGGAGATACAATGAGCAGTACTTC. Translated, it gives CSAREISGRYNEQYF.

This clonotype was picked up a small number of times. This rearrangement joins TRBV9 to TRBJ2-3; 12 nucleotides align to TRBD2. CDR1 is SGDLS and CDR2 is YYNGEE in the germline V gene. The CDR3 consists of 17 residues. Trimming at V came to 7 bases and at J to 5 bases, leaving 14 bases not matched to a gene. The CDR3 is CASGWTSGDPVGDTQYF. The DNA of the CDR3 is TGTGCCAGCGGATGGACTAGCGGGGACCCCGTCGGAGATACGCAGTATTTT.